A single sample gave rise to the 5 T cell receptor beta chains below, sequenced in a study of cytomegalovirus exposure and HLA in healthy donors (dated by TCRdb to 2016 to 2017). Library preparation was by the immunoSEQ multiplex PCR assay. A mixture of 60 forward primers for TCR Vbeta segments and 13 reverse primers for TCR Jbeta segments was used in the multiplex PCR. In TCRdb, the immuneACCESS table is reduced to in-frame sequences with V and J assigned. These tables do not hold every clone; where another copy was compared, an unresolved V gene accounts for under half, and the others remain unexplained. The sample yields 200,000 to 250,000 clones; more than 70% were counted once. 1.3% of the sample is held by the ten biggest clonotypes. Sequenced sample: PBMCs. These receptors came from a human donor in good health.

The chain uses TRBV28 and TRBJ1-1; TRBD1 aligns across 9 bases. Germline CDR1 is MDHEN and CDR2 is SYDVKM. V dropped 1 base and J dropped 5; count of bases not matched to a gene: 5. The CDR3 is 15 amino acids. In nucleotides, the CDR3 is TGTGCCAGCAGTTTATATACAGGGGGCGGAACTGAAGCTTTCTTT. The encoded protein is CASSLYTGGGTEAFF.

J is TRBJ1-5 and V is TRBV28; maybe TRBD1 (5 bases). Germline V lookup: CDR1 MDHEN, CDR2 SYDVKM. The CDR3 consists of 15 residues. With 2 bases removed from V and 2 bases from J, the gap between germline ends came to 10 bases. CDR3 nucleotide sequence: TGTGCCAGCAGTTTAAGGACATCTCGCAATCAGCCCCAGCATTTT. Residues: CASSLRTSRNQPQHF.

The V and J genes are TRBV5-1 and TRBJ1-1; D is unclear. V shed 0 bases and J shed 1 base, with 10 bases lying between them. The V gene's germline CDR1 is SGHRS and CDR2 YFSETQ. This CDR3 comprises 15 residues. This CDR3 reads CASSLAGRENTEAFF. The CDR3 region has the DNA TGCGCCAGCAGCTTGGCCGGGAGGGAGAACACTGAAGCTTTCTTT.

The chain has TRBV7-3 and TRBJ2-2; D not resolved. V lost 5 bases to trimming and J lost 2 bases, with 3 bases between them. The CDR3 consists of 12 residues. In germline, CDR1 is SGHTA, CDR2 FQGTGA. The CDR3 nucleotides read TGTGCCAGCAGCATAAACACCGGGGAGCTGTTTTTT. Translated, it gives CASSINTGELFF.

The V and J genes are TRBV28 and TRBJ2-4; TRBD2 aligns across 12 bases. This CDR3 contains 20 residues. V lost 1 base, J lost 3 bases, and 13 bases stayed unmatched. CDR1 and CDR2 (germline): MDHEN, SYDVKM. CDR3 bases: TGTGCCAGCAGTTTATTTTCTACCCCAGGACTAGCGGGGATCAAAAACATTCAGTACTTC. Translation gives CASSLFSTPGLAGIKNIQYF.